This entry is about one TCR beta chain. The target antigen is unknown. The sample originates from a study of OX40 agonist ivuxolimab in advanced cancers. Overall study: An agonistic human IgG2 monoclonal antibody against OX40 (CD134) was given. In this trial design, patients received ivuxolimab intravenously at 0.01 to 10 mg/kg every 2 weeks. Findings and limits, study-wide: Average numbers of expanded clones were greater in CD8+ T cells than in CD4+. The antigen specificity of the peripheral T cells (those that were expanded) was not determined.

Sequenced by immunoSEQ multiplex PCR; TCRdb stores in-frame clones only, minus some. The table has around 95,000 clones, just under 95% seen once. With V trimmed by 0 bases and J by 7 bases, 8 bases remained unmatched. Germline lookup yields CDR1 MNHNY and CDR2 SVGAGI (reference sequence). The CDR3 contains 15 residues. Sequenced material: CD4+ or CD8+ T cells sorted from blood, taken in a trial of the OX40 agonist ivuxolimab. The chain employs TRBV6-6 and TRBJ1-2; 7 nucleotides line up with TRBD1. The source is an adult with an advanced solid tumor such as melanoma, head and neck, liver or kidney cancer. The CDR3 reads CASSYSRDRLPGYTF. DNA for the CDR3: TGTGCCAGCAGTTACTCCCGGGACAGACTTCCTGGCTACACCTTC.